Given below is one TCR beta chain in context. Its antigen has not been determined. No much larger clone exists at a distance of one base, and base qualities are not known. The germline V gene (reference sequence) yields LNHDA for CDR1 and SQIVND for CDR2. The junction shows trimming of 3 bases on V and 2 bases on J, plus 10 bases between the germline ends. The CDR3 goes from the cysteine to the phenylalanine over 15 residues. CDR3 DNA is the only sequence kept; it has 45 bases, read in frame from the first base. The sample belongs to a study of ipilimumab plus nivolumab after autologous stem cell transplantation (dated by TCRdb to 2020 to 2022). With regard to the full study: Trial patients received a median of roughly five ipilimumab doses and about 8 nivolumab doses. Primary refractory and relapsed disease were included in the DLBCL cohort, with 18-month progression-free survival of 85.7% and 28.6%, respectively. Patients with high-risk diffuse large B cell lymphoma, mature T cell lymphoma, or multiple myeloma undergoing autologous transplant were enrolled in the trial. Thirty-five patients made up the trial's intent-to-treat population. Study-level results and caveats: The authors stated that profiles of the T cell receptor repertoire, regulatory T cell phenotype and gut microbiota provided a biologic rationale for studying this approach further. The authors concluded that combined checkpoint inhibition appeared tolerable when used as consolidation after transplant.

Ipilimumab was given at 1 mg/kg intravenously on day 1 of selected weeks, and checkpoint therapy started 14 to 28 days after autologous transplant. Nivolumab was given at 3 mg/kg intravenously on day 1 of weeks 1, 4, 7, 10, and every two weeks through week 26. This Phase Ib clinical trial tested ipilimumab plus nivolumab, a combined checkpoint inhibition, as consolidation after autologous stem cell transplantation. Library preparation was by the immunoSEQ multiplex PCR assay. The immuneACCESS repertoire file appears here via TCRdb, limited to in-frame rearrangements. These files lack a portion of the clones; in checked studies, under half of the deficit traces to unresolved V genes, and the cause of the others is not known. The sample table shows fewer than 20,000 clones, and about 81% are seen once. Together, the top ten hold around a fifth of the sample.

The sequence links TRBV19 to TRBJ2-2, with a weak D call of TRBD1 (6 bases match). This specimen was PBMCs, taken in a trial of ipilimumab plus nivolumab as post-transplant consolidation. The source of this sequence is a male donor with diffuse large B-cell lymphoma. The CDR3 protein is CASSMLGANTGELFF. Read as DNA, the sequence is TGTGCCAGTAGTATGCTGGGGGCTAACACCGGGGAGCTGTTTTTT.